The clone carrying this TCR beta chain was counted at least ten times. Its antigen is unidentified. The V gene end was trimmed by 6 bases and the J gene end by 5 bases; junction bases not matched to a gene: 10. Germline V gene sequence: CDR1 SGHTA, CDR2 FQGNSA. This CDR3 spans 15 amino acids. TCRdb processed the reads anew with MiXCR; each CDR3 protein has one entry. This table holds 250,000 to 300,000 distinct CDR3 sequences, around 25% found once. This entry is derived from a study of T cell repertoires in cytomegalovirus infection. On the study more broadly: Carrying CMV and the relevant HLA type showed in public TCR beta signatures. Study-level points and caveats: Adding up the frequency of public TCR beta families identified people who carried CMV plus the relevant HLA. What dominated the ex vivo response were HLA-C-restricted CMV-specific TCR beta clonotypes.

Input material: PBMCs. This chain uses TRBV7-2 with TRBJ1-2; 9 bases agree with TRBD1. This clonotype was obtained from a human donor in good health (CMV status not recorded). Some clones in this sample may be carry-over from other donors' samples. The CDR3 loop is CASSPSPGQGYGYTF. CDR3 DNA sequence: TGTGCCAGCAGTCCTAGCCCGGGACAGGGTTATGGCTACACCTTC. Based on the CDR3 plus reference TRBV7-2 and TRBJ1-2, the full variable domain is GAGVSQSPSNKVTEKGKDVELRCDPISGHTALYWYRQSLGQGLEFLIYFQGNSAPDKSGLPSDRFSAERTGGSVSTLTIQRTQQEDSAVYLCASSPSPGQGYGYTFGSGTRLTVV.